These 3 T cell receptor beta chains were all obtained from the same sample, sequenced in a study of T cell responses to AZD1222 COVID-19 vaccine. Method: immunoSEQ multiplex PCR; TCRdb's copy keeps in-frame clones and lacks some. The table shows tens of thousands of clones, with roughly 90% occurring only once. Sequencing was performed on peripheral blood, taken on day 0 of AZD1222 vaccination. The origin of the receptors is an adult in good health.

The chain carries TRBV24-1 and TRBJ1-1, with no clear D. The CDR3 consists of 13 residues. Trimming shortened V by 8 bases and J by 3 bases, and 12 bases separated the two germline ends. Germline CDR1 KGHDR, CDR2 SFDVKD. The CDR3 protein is CATTSGQDTEAFF. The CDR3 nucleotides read TGTGCCACCACCTCGGGTCAGGACACTGAAGCTTTCTTT.

The CDR3 DNA reads TGTGCCAGCTCCGGTTTCCGGGGCACTGAAGCTTTCTTT. This gives the protein CASSGFRGTEAFF. The rearrangement joins TRBV18 to TRBJ1-1; no clear D. In germline, CDR1 is KGHSH, CDR2 LQKENI. There are 13 residues in the CDR3. V gave up 6 bases and J gave up 4 bases, with 12 bases separating them.

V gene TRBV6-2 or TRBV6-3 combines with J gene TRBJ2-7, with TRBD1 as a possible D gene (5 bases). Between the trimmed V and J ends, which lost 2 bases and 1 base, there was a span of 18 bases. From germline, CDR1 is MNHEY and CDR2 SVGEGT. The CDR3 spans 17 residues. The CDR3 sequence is CASSYGGQGKYSYEQYF. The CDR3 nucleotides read TGTGCCAGCAGTTACGGCGGACAAGGGAAATATTCCTACGAGCAGTACTTC.